The source of this T cell receptor (beta chain) is a study of blood T cell repertoires in COVID-19. Study information: The analysed material was cDNA or gDNA that came from T cells, B-cell-depleted T cells, or PBMCs.

How the authors handled the data: Using reference gene primer amplification, nucleated cell counts were estimated. Assay: immunoSEQ multiplex PCR; the TCRdb copy retains only in-frame clones and omits some. From that table come the V and J calls and clone size; the DNA was used to work out D and trimming. The sample holds a few hundred thousand clones, over 80% seen once. Trimming at V came to 5 bases and at J to 7 bases, leaving 8 bases not matched to a gene. This CDR3 contains 16 residues. The germline CDR1 and CDR2 sequences are MNHEY and SMNVEV (reference sequence). The study counted Cohort 3 donors as recovered given two negative PCRs, clearance, or symptom resolution.

The V gene is TRBV27, the J gene TRBJ2-1; 13 positions agree with TRBD2. The clonotype was recovered from a man between 25 and 39 years old who had recovered from COVID-19. The sequencing input was PBMCs or T cells enriched from blood (not recorded which). Here the CDR3 DNA reads TGTGCCAGCAGTCCGCGGCCGGGACTAGCGGGGAATGAGCAGTTCTTC. It codes for CASSPRPGLAGNEQFF.